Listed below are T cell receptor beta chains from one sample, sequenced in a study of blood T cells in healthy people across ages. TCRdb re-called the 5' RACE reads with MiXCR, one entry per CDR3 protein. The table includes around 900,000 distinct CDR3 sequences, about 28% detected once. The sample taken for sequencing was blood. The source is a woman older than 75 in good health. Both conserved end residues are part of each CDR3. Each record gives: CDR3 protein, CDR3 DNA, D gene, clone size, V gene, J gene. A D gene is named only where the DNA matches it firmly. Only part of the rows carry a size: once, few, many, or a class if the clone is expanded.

CASSLGGQGRRGYTF,TGCGCCAGCAGCTTGGGTGGACAGGGACGGCGTGGCTACACCTTC,TRBD1,many,TRBV5-1,TRBJ1-2
CAWSRDSNYGYTF,TGTGCCTGGAGTCGGGACAGCAACTATGGCTACACCTTC,TRBD1,NA,TRBV30,TRBJ1-2
CASSMDSNYNEQFF,TGTGCCAGCAGTATGGACAGCAACTACAATGAGCAGTTCTTC,NA,few,TRBV27,TRBJ2-1
CASKMDSSPLEQYF,TGTGCCAGCAAAATGGATAGTTCTCCTCTCGAGCAGTACTTC,NA,NA,TRBV2,TRBJ2-7
CASSPRQGSSYNEQFF,TGTGCCAGCAGCCCCCGACAGGGGAGCTCCTACAATGAGCAGTTCTTC,TRBD1,many,TRBV7-2,TRBJ2-1
CATSSKGGRHNEQFF,TGTGCCACCAGCAGTAAAGGAGGGAGACACAATGAGCAGTTCTTC,NA,many,TRBV15,TRBJ2-1
CASTQSQDTQYF,TGTGCCAGCACTCAGTCCCAAGATACGCAGTATTTT,NA,NA,TRBV28,TRBJ2-3
CASSLPTGSGNTIYF,TGTGCCAGCAGCTTGCCCACAGGGTCCGGAAACACCATATATTTT,NA,NA,TRBV5-5,TRBJ1-3
CAGSSGTGRREDQYF,TGTGCCGGCAGTTCTGGGACAGGGCGCCGCGAGGACCAGTACTTC,TRBD1,NA,TRBV6-5,TRBJ2-4
CASKRRNLDTEAFF,TGTGCCAGCAAGAGGAGGAACCTGGACACTGAAGCTTTCTTT,NA,many,TRBV12-3/TRBV12-4,TRBJ1-1
CASSQTGLWGSNVNVSPLHF,TGTGCCAGCAGCCAGACGGGGCTCTGGGGATCCAATGTAAATGTTTCACCCCTCCACTTT,NA,few,TRBV4-2,TRBJ1-6
CASSITSGQETQYF,TGTGCCAGTAGTATAACCAGCGGCCAGGAGACCCAGTACTTC,NA,many,TRBV19,TRBJ2-5